Here is one T cell receptor beta chain with its context. Its antigen is undetermined. Use of 60 Vbeta and 13 Jbeta primers characterized the PCR. TCRdb's copy holds only in-frame clones and misses some; the assay was immunoSEQ multiplex PCR. The repertoire holds just over 60,000 clones, roughly 86% seen once, with about 1.5% in the top ten. This CDR3 is built from 14 residues. The germline V and J ends were trimmed by 3 bases and 0 bases, with 10 bases remaining between them. The germline V gene has CDR1 SGHDT and CDR2 YYEEEE. The sample is drawn from a study of cytomegalovirus exposure and HLA in healthy donors. General study findings and limits: The study designated roughly 160 TCR beta chains cytomegalovirus-associated.

The chain carries TRBV5-6 and TRBJ2-7, with D uncertain. Sample: PBMCs. This receptor was obtained from a man between 18 and 29 years old in good health and CMV-seronegative. The CDR3 DNA reads TGTGCCAGCAGCTCTGGCTTAAGCTCCTACGAGCAGTACTTC. Residues: CASSSGLSSYEQYF.